This T cell receptor (beta chain) was profiled in a study of T cells in Graves' hyperthyroidism and ophthalmopathy. Study context: Blood was drawn when the patient was first diagnosed and still untreated. Regarding the study as a whole: Through a model of 13 V-J features, ophthalmopathy was separated from stable hyperthyroidism.

What was amplified from RNA transcripts were TCR beta CDR3 regions. The HTBI primer set was used in a first-round RT-PCR of the TCR CDR3. MiXCR was run by TCRdb on the multiplex PCR reads, yielding one entry per CDR3 protein. The top ten clones hold under 55% of a sample with 340,000 or so distinct CDR3 sequences, 18% of them seen once. Patients showing uncontrolled infection, other autoimmune disease, pregnancy or lactation were ineligible. Diagnoses were made from clinical symptoms, serum measures (thyroxine and TRAb), thyroid ultrasound and orbital computed tomography. From germline, CDR1 is SNHLY and CDR2 FYNNEI. The CDR3 sequence is 14 residues long. Trimming took 4 bases from V and 0 from J, leaving 7 bases between them. This clonotype was counted at least ten times. The antigen is unknown.

The TCR was taken from a woman between 45 and 65 years old with Graves' hyperthyroidism. This chain joins TRBV2 and TRBJ1-5, with D tentatively TRBD1 (5 bases). Sequenced input: blood. Here the CDR3 reads CASSADSSNQPQHF. CDR3 sequence (DNA): TGTGCCAGCAGTGCTGACAGTAGCAATCAGCCCCAGCATTTT.